Listed below are T cell receptor beta chains from one sample, sequenced in a study of shared clonotypes between healthy human individuals. The protocol was immunoSEQ multiplex PCR, while the TCRdb copy is restricted to in-frame clones and leaves out a portion. The sample has about 2.1 million clones, around 95% seen once; the top ten hold about 1.7%. Sequencing input: naive CD8+ T cells from PBMCs. The origin of the receptors is a man between 18 and 29 years old in good health. Some clones in this sample may be carry-over from other donors' samples. Both conserved end residues are part of each CDR3. D genes are given only for firm matches. The listing skips clone size in some rows; elsewhere it reads once, few, many or a size class.

>TRBD2|TRBJ2-2|TRBV4-1|.
CASSQTSGNTGELFF
TGCGCCAGCAGCCAAACTAGCGGGAACACCGGGGAGCTGTTTTTT
>TRBD2|TRBJ2-2|TRBV5-4|.
CASSLRLAGITGELFF
TGTGCCAGCAGCTTGAGGCTAGCGGGAATTACCGGGGAGCTGTTTTTT
>.|TRBJ1-1|TRBV7-8|.
CASSLGGSTEAFF
TGTGCCAGCAGCTTAGGTGGGAGCACTGAAGCTTTCTTT
>.|TRBJ2-2|TRBV29-1|.
CSVRVGELFF
TGCAGCGTGAGAGTCGGGGAGCTGTTTTTT
>.|TRBJ2-7|TRBV28|.
CASSLLTRAYEQYF
TGTGCCAGCAGTTTATTAACTAGGGCCTACGAGCAGTACTTC
>.|TRBJ1-1|TRBV9|.
CASSVGGETEAFF
TGTGCCAGCAGCGTTGGGGGGGAGACTGAAGCTTTCTTT
>.|TRBJ2-4|TRBV7-9|.
CASSLAGISGMYIQYF
TGTGCCAGCAGCTTAGCGGGTATTTCAGGGATGTACATTCAGTACTTC
>.|TRBJ2-5|TRBV5-6|.
CASSLPTNYAETQYF
TGTGCCAGCAGCTTGCCGACTAACTATGCGGAGACCCAGTACTTC
>.|TRBJ2-5|TRBV28|.
CASSSQGMGRETQYF
TGTGCCAGCAGTTCGCAGGGGATGGGCCGGGAGACCCAGTACTTC
>.|TRBJ1-1|TRBV29-1|.
CSVEDRRGVEAFF
TGCAGCGTTGAAGATCGGCGGGGGGTAGAAGCTTTCTTT
>TRBD2|TRBJ2-1|TRBV9|.
CASSVIGLAGVRPSNEQFF
TGTGCCAGCAGCGTTATCGGGCTAGCGGGAGTCCGCCCATCCAATGAGCAGTTCTTC
>TRBD2|TRBJ2-7|TRBV4-3|.
CASSQTGLAGYEQYF
TGCGCCAGCAGCCAGACGGGACTAGCGGGATACGAGCAGTACTTC
>TRBD1|TRBJ1-2|TRBV28|.
CASSLTGTGYYGYTF
TGTGCCAGCAGTCTGACCGGGACAGGGTACTATGGCTACACCTTC
>.|TRBJ2-7|TRBV28|.
CASSLARDSSYEQYF
TGTGCCAGCAGTTTAGCACGCGATAGCTCCTACGAGCAGTACTTC
>TRBD1|TRBJ2-5|TRBV4-1|.
CASSPRDRGLLEETQYF
TGCGCCAGCAGCCCCCGGGACAGGGGGTTATTGGAAGAGACCCAGTACTTC
>.|TRBJ1-1|TRBV7-9|few
CASSLDNTEAFF
TGTGCCAGCAGCCTGGATAACACTGAAGCTTTCTTT
>.|TRBJ2-7|TRBV27|.
CASSSPFGEQYF
TGTGCCAGCAGTTCCCCGTTCGGGGAGCAGTACTTC
>.|TRBJ1-5|TRBV2|.
CASSGGLYSNQPQHF
TGTGCCAGCAGTGGCGGACTTTATAGCAATCAGCCCCAGCATTTT
>.|TRBJ2-5|TRBV4-1|.
CASSQGTFGETQYF
TGCGCCAGCAGCCAGGGGACTTTCGGAGAGACCCAGTACTTC
>.|TRBJ2-6|TRBV29-1|.
CSADIRVSGANVLTF
TGCAGCGCCGATATCAGGGTATCTGGGGCCAACGTCCTGACTTTC
>TRBD2|TRBJ2-1|TRBV7-8|.
CASSLDGTSTQEQFF
TGTGCCAGCAGCCTAGACGGGACTAGTACGCAAGAGCAGTTCTTC
>.|TRBJ2-7|TRBV5-6|few
CASSLLAEWSYEQYF
TGTGCCAGCAGCTTGCTTGCGGAATGGTCCTACGAGCAGTACTTC
>.|TRBJ2-7|TRBV4-3|.
CASSQDFRAGSSYEQYF
TGCGCCAGCAGCCAAGATTTCCGGGCGGGAAGCTCCTACGAGCAGTACTTC
>.|TRBJ2-1|TRBV30|once
CARSGTPGGEQFF
TGTGCCCGCTCCGGGACACCTGGGGGGGAGCAGTTCTTC
>TRBD1|TRBJ1-5|TRBV27|once
CASSLGQGPYSNQPQHF
TGTGCCAGCAGTCTAGGACAGGGCCCCTATAGCAATCAGCCCCAGCATTTT
>TRBD1|TRBJ2-7|TRBV7-9|.
CASSPDREEQYF
TGTGCCAGCAGCCCTGACAGGGAAGAGCAGTACTTC
>.|TRBJ1-2|TRBV5-6|.
CASSLAEINYGYTF
TGTGCCAGCAGCTTGGCAGAGATTAACTATGGCTACACCTTC
>.|TRBJ1-2|TRBV28|.
CASSFDPGSNYGYTF
TGTGCCAGCAGTTTCGATCCAGGGTCTAACTATGGCTACACCTTC
>.|TRBJ2-7|TRBV19|.
CASRQGFEQYF
TGTGCCAGTAGACAGGGTTTCGAGCAGTACTTC
>.|TRBJ1-2|TRBV13|once
CASSLRGEIWGYTF
TGTGCCAGCAGCCTCAGAGGGGAAATCTGGGGCTACACCTTC
>TRBD1|TRBJ1-3|TRBV28|.
CASSLGTGNGNTIYF
TGTGCCAGCAGTTTAGGGACAGGGAACGGAAACACCATATATTTT
>TRBD2|TRBJ2-1|TRBV5-1|.
CASSPLGLAEFF
TGCGCCAGCAGCCCTCTAGGACTAGCTGAGTTCTTC
>.|TRBJ2-2|TRBV5-1|few
CASSFGRNTGELFF
TGCGCCAGCAGCTTCGGACGGAACACCGGGGAGCTGTTTTTT
>TRBD2|TRBJ2-7|TRBV27|once
CASSLYGTSGSYEQYF
TGTGCCAGCAGTTTATACGGGACTAGCGGGTCCTACGAGCAGTACTTC
>TRBD2|TRBJ2-2|TRBV30|.
CAWRGAVLAGVPGELFF
TGTGCCTGGAGAGGGGCGGTACTAGCGGGAGTCCCTGGGGAGCTGTTTTTT
>.|TRBJ1-1|TRBV27|.
CASSPGVENTEAFF
TGTGCCAGCAGTCCAGGGGTGGAGAACACTGAAGCTTTCTTT
>TRBD1|TRBJ1-4|TRBV4-2|.
CASSQDPGTGEKLFF
TGTGCCAGCAGCCAAGATCCCGGGACAGGAGAAAAACTGTTTTTT
>TRBD1|TRBJ2-7|TRBV5-4|.
CASSWGGTGDPYEQYF
TGTGCCAGCAGCTGGGGGGGGACAGGGGACCCCTACGAGCAGTACTTC
>.|TRBJ1-6|TRBV4-1|.
CASSQETGYNSPLHF
TGCGCCAGCAGCCAAGAGACAGGCTATAATTCACCCCTCCACTTT
>.|TRBJ1-3|TRBV28|.
CASSFLGNGNTIYF
TGTGCCAGCAGTTTTCTAGGGAATGGAAACACCATATATTTT
>TRBD2|TRBJ2-7|TRBV11-2|.
CASSLAAGGPYEQYF
TGTGCCAGCAGCTTAGCTGCGGGGGGACCCTACGAGCAGTACTTC